These 8 T cell receptor beta chains were sequenced from one sample in a study of blood T cells in healthy people across ages. A sample-barcoded 5' primer and a J-beta primer mix were used in a second PCR of roughly 7 to 11 cycles. Each CDR3 protein gets one entry after TCRdb re-called the 5' RACE reads with MiXCR. There are over 600,000 distinct CDR3 sequences in the sample; about 61% occur only once, and roughly 26% lies in the top ten. What was sequenced was blood. These receptor sequences come from a middle-aged man in good health.

The DNA for the CDR3 is TGCAGCGCTAGCGGCCTAGGGGGCAATGAGCAGTTCTTC. Its translation is CSASGLGGNEQFF. The gene calls are TRBV29-1 and TRBJ2-1; weak D call: TRBD2 (7 bases). The V end was cut by 7 bases, the J end by 6 bases, with 16 bases between. There are 13 residues in the CDR3. CDR1 and CDR2 (germline): SQVTM, ANQGSEA.

The chain couples TRBV6-1 to TRBJ2-5; D is perhaps TRBD1 or TRBD2 (5 bases each). The germline CDR1 and CDR2 sequences are MNHNS and SASEGT. The CDR3 is 15 amino acids. V lost 0 bases and J lost 11, with 19 bases in between. CDR3 protein: CASSEALRGLPEQYF. DNA for the CDR3: TGTGCCAGCAGTGAAGCGCTTCGGGGCCTACCGGAGCAGTACTTC.

The genes are TRBV18 and TRBJ1-6; unclear D gene. V dropped 0 bases and J dropped 13 bases, with 10 bases sitting between them. From germline, CDR1 is KGHSH and CDR2 LQKENI. This CDR3 contains 13 residues. CDR3 DNA: TGTGCCAGCTCACCACCGGGAGCCAAGCCCCTCCACTTT. It is translated as CASSPPGAKPLHF.

In DNA, the CDR3 is TGTGCCAGCAGTCCCAGGGATTTTGACACAGATACGCAGTATTTT. It yields the protein CASSPRDFDTDTQYF. The chain joins TRBV6-1 to TRBJ2-3, with a weak D call TRBD1 (5 bases). Germline-derived CDR1 and CDR2 are MNHNS and SASEGT. The CDR3 has 15 residues. V was shortened by 5 bases and J by 2 bases, with 14 bases between the two germline ends.

In the case of this clonotype: A much more abundant neighbour one base away suggests this may be a read error. The rearrangement uses TRBV4-2 and TRBJ1-2, with D tentatively TRBD1 (6 bases). V was cut by 4 bases and J by 6 bases, with 12 bases left in between. Germline CDR1 reads LGHNA; CDR2 reads YNFKEQ. CDR3 length: 13 residues. CDR3 region: CASSPNRDHGYTF. In DNA, the CDR3 is TGTGCCAGCAGCCCTAACAGGGACCATGGCTACACCTTC.

This clonotype came up many times. The chain recombines TRBV6-6 with TRBJ2-1; the match to TRBD2 covers 11 bases. Germline V gene sequence: CDR1 MNHNY, CDR2 SVGAGI (reference sequence). Trimming cost V 0 bases and J 7 bases; bases outside gene matches: 2. The CDR3 covers 15 residues. CDR3 in DNA: TGTGCCAGCAGTTACTCGGCTAGCGGGGGGAATGAGCAGTTCTTC. Its protein is CASSYSASGGNEQFF.

This clonotype has a handful of counts. The CDR3 region is CASSLWGDRGNQPQHF. The CDR3 DNA follows: TGTGCCAGCAGCTTATGGGGGGACAGGGGCAATCAGCCCCAGCATTTT. The rearrangement links TRBV7-6 to TRBJ1-5; 9 bases line up with TRBD1. Per the germline V gene, CDR1 is SGHVS and CDR2 is FNYEAQ. The ends lost 2 bases at V and 2 bases at J; junction bases unmatched: 4. The CDR3 is made up of 16 amino acids.

This CDR3 reads CAISERGTRRSTDTQYF. The CDR3 DNA reads TGTGCCATCAGTGAGCGCGGGACTAGACGAAGCACAGATACGCAGTATTTT. The gene calls are TRBV10-3 and TRBJ2-3, with 8 positions matching TRBD2. Losses at the gene ends were 2 bases for V and 0 bases for J; bases not matched to a gene: 7. This CDR3 has 17 amino acids. From germline, CDR1 is ENHRY and CDR2 SYGVKD.